The clone carrying this T cell receptor (beta chain) appeared a few times. The data derive from a study of blood T cell repertoires in COVID-19. Overall study: The study drew acute and convalescent COVID-19 samples from the United States, Italy and Spain. PBMCs, B-cell-depleted T cells, or T cells provided the cDNA or gDNA that made up the material.

How the authors handled the data: Researchers report that nucleated cell counts were estimated from reference gene primer amplification. TCRdb's copy holds only in-frame clones and misses some; the assay was immunoSEQ multiplex PCR. V and J calls and clone size are as listed in that table; D and trimming were resolved from the DNA. The sample lists 100,000 to 150,000 clones; more than 75% were seen once. Germline loops: CDR1 SGHRS, CDR2 YFSETQ. V lost 4 bases and J lost 0, with 10 bases in between. The CDR3 loop spans 14 amino acids. V is TRBV5-1 and J is TRBJ1-1, with a possible D match to TRBD1 (6 bases). The sequenced material came from peripheral blood. The source of this sequence is a woman aged 60-75 years with acute or convalescent COVID-19. CDR3 loop: CASSATGLNTEAFF. In nucleotides, the CDR3 is TGCGCCAGCAGCGCGACAGGACTGAACACTGAAGCTTTCTTT.